Shown below are 29 T cell receptor beta chains from a single sample sequenced in a study of OX40 agonist ivuxolimab in advanced cancers. TCRdb keeps only in-frame clones here, not all; method: immunoSEQ multiplex PCR. The sample has about 35,000 clones, 65% to 85% seen once. Sequenced here: CD4+ or CD8+ T cells sorted from blood, sampled in a trial of the OX40 agonist ivuxolimab. The receptors here all came from an adult with an advanced solid tumor such as melanoma, head and neck, liver or kidney cancer.

The V call is TRBV6-4, the J call TRBJ2-1, with D possibly matching TRBD2 (5 bases). The CDR3 is 17 residues long. Germline CDR1 is MRHNA and CDR2 is SNTAGT. The germline V and J ends were trimmed by 5 bases and 0 bases, with 17 bases remaining between them. For the CDR3, the DNA is TGTGCCAGCAGTCCGCCCACTGAGCGGAGCTCCTACAATGAGCAGTTCTTC. Translated: CASSPPTERSSYNEQFF.

The V and J genes are TRBV5-1 and TRBJ2-7; possibly TRBD1 or TRBD2 for D (6 bases each). Between the trimmed V and J ends, which lost 0 bases and 2 bases, there was a span of 12 bases. The CDR3 length is 15 residues. CDR1 is SGHRS and CDR2 is YFSETQ in the germline V gene. The DNA for the CDR3 is TGCGCCAGCAGCTTGGTGGGGGGCGGACCCTACGAGCAGTACTTC. Protein product: CASSLVGGGPYEQYF. Variable domain in full (rest from reference TRBV5-1 and TRBJ2-7): KAGVTQTPRYLIKTRGQQVTLSCSPISGHRSVSWYQQTPGQGLQFLFEYFSETQRNKGNFPGRFSGRQFSNSRSEMNVSTLELGDSALYLCASSLVGGGPYEQYFGPGTRLTVT.

The V gene is TRBV6-1, the J gene TRBJ2-3; TRBD2 agrees at 9 bases. J was trimmed by 5 bases and V by 2 bases; bases with no gene match: 8. This CDR3 is built from 16 residues. Per germline, CDR1 MNHNS and CDR2 SASEGT. The CDR3 coding sequence is TGTGCCAGCAGTGAAAGGAGTAGCGGGGGTCGAGATACGCAGTATTTT. Translated: CASSERSSGGRDTQYF.

The chain couples TRBV5-4 to TRBJ2-1; possible D gene TRBD2, 6 bases. CDR3 length equals 16 residues. Germline V lookup: CDR1 SGHNT, CDR2 YYREEE (reference sequence). V was trimmed by 0 bases and J by 6 bases, leaving 16 bases between them. In DNA, the CDR3 is TGTGCCAGCAGCTTGGGGGTAGCGGACGTTCTCAATGAGCAGTTCTTC. As protein: CASSLGVADVLNEQFF.

This rearrangement joins TRBV18 to TRBJ2-1; TRBD2 agrees at 10 bases. The J segment lost 5 bases and the V segment lost 2 bases, leaving 6 bases of the junction unmatched. The length of the CDR3 is 16 residues. Germline V gene data show CDR1 as KGHSH and CDR2 as LQKENI. CDR3 region: CASSPSLAGAHNEQFF. The CDR3 coding sequence is TGTGCCAGCTCACCATCCCTAGCGGGGGCCCACAATGAGCAGTTCTTC.

In DNA form, the CDR3 reads TGTGCCAGCAGCTCGGGACTAGCGGGGGAGACCCAGTACTTC. This codes for CASSSGLAGETQYF. The V and J genes are TRBV7-2 and TRBJ2-5; 13 bases agree with TRBD2. The CDR3 has 14 residues. V gave up 4 bases and J gave up 5 bases; unmatched junction bases: 1. From germline, CDR1 is SGHTA and CDR2 FQGNSA.

This chain uses TRBV30 with TRBJ2-6; D unclear. This CDR3 comprises 14 residues. The germline V gene has CDR1 GTSNPN and CDR2 SVGIG (reference sequence). The V end was cut by 1 base, the J end by 4 bases, with 8 bases between. CDR3 DNA sequence: TGTGCCTGGAGTGAGACGGGCGGGGCCAACGTCCTGACTTTC. This codes for CAWSETGGANVLTF.

V gene TRBV4-1 combines with J gene TRBJ1-6; D not certain. Germline CDR1 and CDR2: MGHRA and YSYEKL. The V end was cut by 4 bases, the J end by 5 bases, with 18 bases between. The CDR3 totals 17 residues. The chain's CDR3 is CASSPPREEWDNSPLHF. DNA for the CDR3: TGCGCCAGCAGCCCCCCCCGGGAAGAATGGGATAATTCACCCCTCCACTTT.

This clone was picked up one time. V gene TRBV15 combines with J gene TRBJ1-4; D gene unclear. Germline V CDR1 and CDR2: LNHNV, YYDKDF (reference sequence). This CDR3 spans 15 amino acids. The V end was cut by 0 bases, the J end by 8 bases, with 13 bases between. The CDR3 is CATSRDRTVREKLFF. CDR3 nucleotide sequence: TGTGCCACCAGCAGAGATCGAACAGTCAGAGAAAAACTGTTTTTT.

The sample holds a few counts of this clone. The rearrangement uses TRBV5-8 and TRBJ1-3; a possible D gene is TRBD1 (6 bases). The CDR3 is 14 amino acids. V lost 2 bases and J lost 3, with 9 bases in between. Per germline, CDR1 SGHTS and CDR2 YDEGEE. CDR3 region: CASSLGGYGNTIYF. DNA of the CDR3: TGTGCCAGCAGCTTAGGGGGATATGGAAACACCATATATTTT. The whole variable domain, remainder taken from reference TRBV5-8 and TRBJ1-3, is EAGVTQSPTHLIKTRGQQATLRCSPISGHTSVYWYQQALGLGLQFLLWYDEGEERNRGNFPPRFSGRQFPNYSSELNVNALELEDSALYLCASSLGGYGNTIYFGEGSWLTVV.

The chain couples TRBV5-5 to TRBJ2-2; D remains unclear. Germline lookup yields CDR1 SGHKS and CDR2 YYEKEE (reference sequence). CDR3 length equals 15 residues. With 3 bases removed from V and 4 bases from J, the gap between germline ends came to 13 bases. In DNA form, the CDR3 reads TGTGCCAGCAGCTCCTCTTTGAGGTTCACCGGGGAGCTGTTTTTT. Amino acids: CASSSSLRFTGELFF.

The genes are TRBV10-3 and TRBJ2-5, with 7 bases matching TRBD2. J gave up 1 base and V 4 bases, and 6 bases lay outside the gene matches. The germline CDR1 and CDR2 sequences are ENHRY and SYGVKD. The CDR3 is made up of 15 amino acids. The CDR3 protein is CAISGEGGFQETQYF. As DNA, the CDR3 is TGTGCCATCAGTGGGGAGGGAGGATTCCAAGAGACCCAGTACTTC.

CDR3: CASSQAGQNTGELFF. CDR3 nucleotide sequence: TGTGCCAGCAGCCAAGCAGGACAGAACACCGGGGAGCTGTTTTTT. The chain carries TRBV4-2 and TRBJ2-2, with a possible D match to TRBD1 (5 bases). The CDR3 is 15 residues long. V was cut by 1 base and J by 1 base, with 7 bases left in between. Germline V gene data show CDR1 as LGHNA and CDR2 as YNFKEQ.

The chain combines TRBV6-6 with TRBJ1-5; D is ambiguous. There are 13 residues in the CDR3. Germline assignment: CDR1 MNHNY and CDR2 SVGAGI (reference sequence). V was clipped by 2 bases and J by 6 bases, with 8 bases between them. The CDR3 is CASSYDRVQPQHF. The CDR3 DNA sequence: TGTGCCAGCAGTTACGATAGGGTTCAGCCCCAGCATTTT.

The chain carries TRBV10-1 and TRBJ2-1; weak D call: TRBD2 (5 bases). Germline CDR1 WNHNN, CDR2 SYGVQD (reference sequence). The V gene lost 0 bases and the J gene lost 6 bases, with 6 bases spanning the gap. The CDR3 runs to 13 residues. The CDR3 DNA follows: TGCGCCAGCAGTGAGTCGAGGGTCAATGAGCAGTTCTTC. Amino acid sequence: CASSESRVNEQFF.

The chain recombines TRBV27 with TRBJ2-6, with unresolved D. The CDR3 is made up of 13 amino acids. CDR1 and CDR2 from the germline V gene are MNHEY and SMNVEV (reference sequence). The V end was cut by 7 bases, the J end by 3 bases, with 7 bases between. The CDR3 DNA is TGTGCCAGCAAGCTCAGTGGGGCCAACGTCCTGACTTTC. Amino acid sequence: CASKLSGANVLTF.

This chain joins TRBV11-2 and TRBJ2-4, with 8 bases fitting TRBD2. Germline assignment: CDR1 SGHAT and CDR2 FQNNGV. V was pared by 5 bases and J by 6 bases, with 3 bases of the junction left unmatched. The CDR3 contains 13 residues. CDR3 DNA: TGTGCCAGCAGCCGGGGGGGAGGAAACATTCAGTACTTC. Protein sequence: CASSRGGGNIQYF.

The V call is TRBV19, the J call TRBJ2-2; TRBD1 matches at 7 bases. V trimming: 8 bases; J trimming: 7 bases; junction bases outside the gene matches: 4. The CDR3 contains 12 residues. Germline values: CDR1 LNHDA, CDR2 SQIVND (reference sequence). The DNA of the CDR3 is TGTGCCAGTCTACAGGGGCGCGGGGAGCTGTTTTTT. This translates into CASLQGRGELFF.

This chain connects TRBV5-6 to TRBJ2-3; 13 bases map to TRBD2. The CDR3 runs 18 residues. Trimming cost V 4 bases and J 1 base; bases outside gene matches: 9. Germline-derived CDR1 and CDR2 are SGHDT and YYEEEE. CDR3 amino acids: CASSRLAGGKGGTDTQYF. The CDR3 coding sequence is TGTGCCAGCAGCCGACTAGCGGGGGGAAAGGGAGGCACAGATACGCAGTATTTT.

The gene calls are TRBV7-9 and TRBJ2-3; D may correspond to TRBD1 or TRBD2 (5 bases each). The length of the CDR3 is 15 residues. Germline V gives CDR1 SEHNR, CDR2 FQNEAQ (reference sequence). Trimming stripped 3 bases from V and 5 bases from J, with 15 bases between. The CDR3 sequence is CASSLGVIAGDTQYF. The CDR3 DNA sequence: TGTGCCAGCAGCTTGGGGGTAATAGCAGGAGATACGCAGTATTTT.

The rearrangement joins TRBV11-2 to TRBJ1-3, with 10 bases that match TRBD1. Per the germline V gene, CDR1 is SGHAT and CDR2 is FQNNGV. Trimming took 3 bases from V and 16 from J; bases not matched to a gene: 6. CDR3 length: 12 amino acids. In nucleotides, the CDR3 is TGTGCCAGCAGCTTGAGGGGACAGGGGCCGTATTTT. This encodes CASSLRGQGPYF. The whole variable domain, filled in from reference TRBV11-2 and TRBJ1-3, reads EAGVAQSPRYKIIEKRQSVAFWCNPISGHATLYWYQQILGQGPKLLIQFQNNGVVDDSQLPKDRFSAERLKGVDSTLKIQPAKLEDSAVYLCASSLRGQGPYFGEGSWLTVV.

The count of this clone is one. The chain couples TRBV10-1 to TRBJ1-5; D is uncertain. The length of the CDR3 is 13 residues. CDR1 is WNHNN and CDR2 is SYGVQD in the germline V gene (reference sequence). The ends were cut back, 2 bases at V and 5 bases at J, with 7 bases in the middle. This CDR3 is CASSERVDQPQHF. DNA for the CDR3: TGCGCCAGCAGTGAGAGGGTTGATCAGCCCCAGCATTTT.

The chain couples TRBV7-8 to TRBJ2-7, with D uncertain. CDR1 SGHVS and CDR2 FQNEAQ come from the germline V gene. Trimming shortened V by 5 bases and J by 5 bases, and 13 bases separated the two germline ends. There are 13 residues in the CDR3. The CDR3 loop is CASSPPLGNEQYF. Here the CDR3 DNA reads TGTGCCAGCAGCCCGCCACTGGGTAACGAGCAGTACTTC.

The chain links TRBV11-2 to TRBJ2-3; D not certain. V was pared by 1 base and J by 6 bases, with 8 bases between. The CDR3 runs 13 residues. The germline CDR1 and CDR2 sequences are SGHAT and FQNNGV. For the CDR3, the DNA is TGTGCCAGCAGCTTAGGCCTGGGTGATACGCAGTATTTT. Protein: CASSLGLGDTQYF. The full variable domain, its missing parts supplied by reference TRBV11-2 and TRBJ2-3, is EAGVAQSPRYKIIEKRQSVAFWCNPISGHATLYWYQQILGQGPKLLIQFQNNGVVDDSQLPKDRFSAERLKGVDSTLKIQPAKLEDSAVYLCASSLGLGDTQYFGPGTRLTVL.

The chain is built from TRBV7-9 and TRBJ2-1; 10 bases are a match to TRBD2. This CDR3 has 16 amino acids. The junction had 13 bases not matched to a gene; V was cut back by 5 bases and J by 9 bases. Germline loops: CDR1 SEHNR, CDR2 FQNEAQ (reference sequence). The CDR3 coding sequence is TGTGCCAGCAGCCAAGATCCGAGCGGGAGGGCCGGTGAGCAGTTCTTC. It encodes CASSQDPSGRAGEQFF.

The V call is TRBV30, the J call TRBJ1-1; D not resolved. Germline loops: CDR1 GTSNPN, CDR2 SVGIG (reference sequence). The V end was cut by 4 bases, the J end by 5 bases, with 11 bases between. This CDR3 is 12 amino acids long. The CDR3 spells CAWIGSWTEAFF. The CDR3 DNA follows: TGTGCCTGGATAGGGAGCTGGACTGAAGCTTTCTTT.

This clone appeared once. CDR3 residues: CASSQRGGTQYF. The CDR3 region has the DNA TGTGCCAGCAGCCAAAGGGGTGGGACCCAGTACTTC. The chain uses TRBV7-7 and TRBJ2-5, with D possibly being TRBD1 (5 bases). The V end lost 5 bases, the J end lost 7 bases, and 11 bases lay between the germline ends. The germline gives CDR1 SSHAT, CDR2 FNYEAQ (reference sequence). This CDR3 comprises 12 residues.

V and J are TRBV5-5 and TRBJ2-5; D tentatively fits TRBD1 or TRBD2 (5 bases each). The CDR3 is 15 residues long. V was clipped by 4 bases and J by 2 bases, with 15 bases between them. The germline CDR1 and CDR2 sequences are SGHKS and YYEKEE (reference sequence). CDR3 sequence reads: CASSLVGTVQETQYF. Here the CDR3 DNA reads TGTGCCAGCAGCCTTGTAGGGACGGTACAAGAGACCCAGTACTTC. The variable domain in full, with the rest retrieved from reference TRBV5-5 and TRBJ2-5, is DAGVTQSPTHLIKTRGQQVTLRCSPISGHKSVSWYQQVLGQGPQFIFQYYEKEERGRGNFPDRFSARQFPNYSSELNVNALLLGDSALYLCASSLVGTVQETQYFGPGTRLLVL.

The chain employs TRBV7-9 and TRBJ1-1; 8 bases map to TRBD1. Germline V gene lookup returns CDR1 SEHNR and CDR2 FQNEAQ (reference sequence). The CDR3 has 15 amino acids. V lost 5 bases to trimming and J lost 1 base; unmatched junction nucleotides: 6. The CDR3 is CASSPWTGRNTEAFF. Here the CDR3 DNA reads TGTGCCAGCAGCCCCTGGACAGGGAGGAACACTGAAGCTTTCTTT.